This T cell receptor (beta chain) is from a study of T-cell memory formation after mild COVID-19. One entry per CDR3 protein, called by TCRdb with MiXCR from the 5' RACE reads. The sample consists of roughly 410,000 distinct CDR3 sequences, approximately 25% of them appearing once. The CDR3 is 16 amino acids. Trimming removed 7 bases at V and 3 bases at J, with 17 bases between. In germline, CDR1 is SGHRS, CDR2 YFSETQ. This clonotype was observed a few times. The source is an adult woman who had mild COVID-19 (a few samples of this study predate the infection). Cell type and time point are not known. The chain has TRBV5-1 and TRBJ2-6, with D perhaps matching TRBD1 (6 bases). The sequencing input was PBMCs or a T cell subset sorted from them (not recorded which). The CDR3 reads CASRIGQIDGANVLTF. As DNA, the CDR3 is TGCGCCAGCCGAATAGGACAGATCGATGGGGCCAACGTCCTGACTTTC.